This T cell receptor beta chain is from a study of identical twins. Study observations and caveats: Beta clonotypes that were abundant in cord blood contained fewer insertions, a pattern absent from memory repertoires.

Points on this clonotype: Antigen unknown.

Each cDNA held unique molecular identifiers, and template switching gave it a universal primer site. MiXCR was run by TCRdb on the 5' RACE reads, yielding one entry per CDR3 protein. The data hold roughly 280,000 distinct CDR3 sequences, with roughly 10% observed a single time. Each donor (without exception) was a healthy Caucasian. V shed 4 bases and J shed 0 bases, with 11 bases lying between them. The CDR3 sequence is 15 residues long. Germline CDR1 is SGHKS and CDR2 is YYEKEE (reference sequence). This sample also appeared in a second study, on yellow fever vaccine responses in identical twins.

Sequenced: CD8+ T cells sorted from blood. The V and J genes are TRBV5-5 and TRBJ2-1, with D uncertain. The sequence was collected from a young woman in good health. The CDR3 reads CASSGPDFSYNEQFF. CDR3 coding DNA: TGTGCCAGCAGCGGCCCCGACTTCTCCTACAATGAGCAGTTCTTC.